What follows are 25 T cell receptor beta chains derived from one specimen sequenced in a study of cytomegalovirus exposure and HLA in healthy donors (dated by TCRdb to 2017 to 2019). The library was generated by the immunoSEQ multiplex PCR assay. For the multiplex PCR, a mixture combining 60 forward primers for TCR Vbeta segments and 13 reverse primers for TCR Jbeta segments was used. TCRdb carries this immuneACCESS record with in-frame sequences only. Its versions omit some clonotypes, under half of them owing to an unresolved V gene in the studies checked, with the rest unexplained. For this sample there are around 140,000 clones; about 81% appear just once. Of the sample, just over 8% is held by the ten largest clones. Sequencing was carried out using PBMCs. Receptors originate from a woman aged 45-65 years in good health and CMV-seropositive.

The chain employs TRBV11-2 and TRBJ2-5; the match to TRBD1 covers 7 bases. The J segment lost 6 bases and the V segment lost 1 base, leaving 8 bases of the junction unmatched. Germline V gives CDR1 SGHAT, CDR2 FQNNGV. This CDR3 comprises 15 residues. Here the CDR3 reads CASSLVAGGLKTQYF. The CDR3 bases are TGTGCCAGCAGCTTAGTGGCAGGGGGATTGAAGACCCAGTACTTC.

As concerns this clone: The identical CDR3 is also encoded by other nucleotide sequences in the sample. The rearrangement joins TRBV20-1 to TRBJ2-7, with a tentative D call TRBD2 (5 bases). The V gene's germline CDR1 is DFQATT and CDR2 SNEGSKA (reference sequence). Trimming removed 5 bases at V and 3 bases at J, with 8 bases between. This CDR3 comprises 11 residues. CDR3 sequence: CSAGLNYEQYF. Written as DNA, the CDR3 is TGCAGTGCTGGACTGAACTACGAGCAGTACTTC.

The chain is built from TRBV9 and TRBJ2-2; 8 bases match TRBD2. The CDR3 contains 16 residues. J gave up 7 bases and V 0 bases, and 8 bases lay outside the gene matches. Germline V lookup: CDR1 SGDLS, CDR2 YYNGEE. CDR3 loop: CASSVGVAGLHGELFF. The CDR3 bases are TGTGCCAGCAGCGTAGGGGTAGCGGGGTTGCACGGGGAGCTGTTTTTT.

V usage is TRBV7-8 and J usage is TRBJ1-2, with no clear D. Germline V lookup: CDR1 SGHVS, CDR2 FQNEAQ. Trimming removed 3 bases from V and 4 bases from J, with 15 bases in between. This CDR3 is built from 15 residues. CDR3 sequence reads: CASSFDAGVGYGYTF. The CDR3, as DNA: TGTGCCAGCAGCTTCGACGCGGGAGTCGGCTATGGCTACACCTTC. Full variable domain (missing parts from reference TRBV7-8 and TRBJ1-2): GAGVSQSPRYKVAKRGQDVALRCDPISGHVSLFWYQQALGQGPEFLTYFQNEAQLDKSGLPSDRFFAERPEGSVSTLKIQRTQQEDSAVYLCASSFDAGVGYGYTFGSGTRLTVV.

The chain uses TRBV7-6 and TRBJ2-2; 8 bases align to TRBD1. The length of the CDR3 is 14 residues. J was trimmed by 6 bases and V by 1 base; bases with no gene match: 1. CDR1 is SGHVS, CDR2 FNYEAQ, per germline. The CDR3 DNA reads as TGTGCCAGCAGCTTAGACAGGGGGTCCGGGGAGCTGTTTTTT. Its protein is CASSLDRGSGELFF.

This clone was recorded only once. This CDR3 is CASSQDARIQYF. As DNA, the CDR3 is TGCGCCAGCAGCCAAGACGCGAGGATTCAGTACTTC. V gene TRBV4-1 combines with J gene TRBJ2-4; D gene unclear. CDR3 length: 12 residues. CDR1 is MGHRA and CDR2 is YSYEKL in the germline V gene. The ends were cut back, 0 bases at V and 10 bases at J, with 7 bases in the middle.

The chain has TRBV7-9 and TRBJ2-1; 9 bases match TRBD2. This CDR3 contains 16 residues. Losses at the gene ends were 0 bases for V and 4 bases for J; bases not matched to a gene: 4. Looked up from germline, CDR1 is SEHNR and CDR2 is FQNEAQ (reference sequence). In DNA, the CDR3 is TGTGCCAGCAGCTTAGCAGGCGGGGGGGTTTACAATGAGCAGTTCTTC. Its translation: CASSLAGGGVYNEQFF.

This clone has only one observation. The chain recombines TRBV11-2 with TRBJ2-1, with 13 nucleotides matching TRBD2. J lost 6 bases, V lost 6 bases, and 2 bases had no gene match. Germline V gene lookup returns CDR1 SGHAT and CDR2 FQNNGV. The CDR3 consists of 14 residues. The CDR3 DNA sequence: TGTGCCAGCAGTGGACTAGCGGGAGCCAATGAGCAGTTCTTC. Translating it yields CASSGLAGANEQFF.

As DNA, the CDR3 is TGCGCCAGCAGCTACGGGGGAGCGGGTTCCTACGAGCAGTACTTC. Protein: CASSYGGAGSYEQYF. The chain joins TRBV5-1 to TRBJ2-7; weak D call: TRBD2 (6 bases). The CDR3 is 15 residues long. Germline CDR1 reads SGHRS; CDR2 reads YFSETQ. Trimming left V 3 bases short and J 1 base short, with 14 bases between.

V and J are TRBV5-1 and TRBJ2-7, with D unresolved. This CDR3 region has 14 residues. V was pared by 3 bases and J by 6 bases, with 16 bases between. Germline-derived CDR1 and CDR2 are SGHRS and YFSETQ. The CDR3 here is CASSSNGPGPEQYF. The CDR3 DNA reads TGCGCCAGCAGCTCAAACGGTCCGGGTCCCGAGCAGTACTTC.

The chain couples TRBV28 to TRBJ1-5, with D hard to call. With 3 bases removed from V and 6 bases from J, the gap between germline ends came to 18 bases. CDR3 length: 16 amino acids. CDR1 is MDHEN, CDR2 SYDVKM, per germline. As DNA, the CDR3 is TGTGCCAGCAGTTTCCTTGGAGGGAGACCAGCTCAGCCCCAGCATTTT. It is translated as CASSFLGGRPAQPQHF.

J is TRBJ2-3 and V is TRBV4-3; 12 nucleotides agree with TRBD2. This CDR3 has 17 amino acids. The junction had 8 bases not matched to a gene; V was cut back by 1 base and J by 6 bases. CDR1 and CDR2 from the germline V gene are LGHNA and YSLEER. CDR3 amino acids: CASSQGVLAGGGDTQYF. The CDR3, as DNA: TGCGCCAGCAGCCAAGGGGTACTAGCGGGGGGTGGGGATACGCAGTATTTT.

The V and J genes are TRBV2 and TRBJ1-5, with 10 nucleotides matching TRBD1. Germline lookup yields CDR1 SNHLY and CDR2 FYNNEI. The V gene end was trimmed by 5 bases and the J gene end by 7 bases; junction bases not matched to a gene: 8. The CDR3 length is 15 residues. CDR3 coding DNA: TGTGCCAGCAGTATAACGACAGGGGGCGACCAGCCCCAGCATTTT. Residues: CASSITTGGDQPQHF.

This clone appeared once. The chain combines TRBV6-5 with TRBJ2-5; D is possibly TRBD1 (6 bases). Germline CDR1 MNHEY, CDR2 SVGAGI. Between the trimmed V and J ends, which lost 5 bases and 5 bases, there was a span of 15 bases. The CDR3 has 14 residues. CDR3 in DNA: TGTGCCAGCAGTCTAGGGTATACAGGGGAGACCCAGTACTTC. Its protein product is CASSLGYTGETQYF.

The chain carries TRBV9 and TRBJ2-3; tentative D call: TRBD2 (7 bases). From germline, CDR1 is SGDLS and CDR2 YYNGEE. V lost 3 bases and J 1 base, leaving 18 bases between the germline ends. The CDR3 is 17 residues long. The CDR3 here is CASSARRGGAGTDTQYF. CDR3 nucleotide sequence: TGTGCCAGCAGCGCCAGAAGGGGGGGGGCCGGCACAGATACGCAGTATTTT.

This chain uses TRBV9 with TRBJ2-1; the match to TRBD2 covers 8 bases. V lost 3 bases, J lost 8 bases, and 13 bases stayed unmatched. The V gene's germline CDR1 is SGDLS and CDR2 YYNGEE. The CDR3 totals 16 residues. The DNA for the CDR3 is TGTGCCAGCAGCGCGGGTAGCGGGACCCGCCTCGATGAGCAGTTCTTC. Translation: CASSAGSGTRLDEQFF. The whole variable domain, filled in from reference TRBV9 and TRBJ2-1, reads DSGVTQTPKHLITATGQRVTLRCSPRSGDLSVYWYQQSLDQGLQFLIQYYNGEERAKGNILERFSAQQFPDLHSELNLSSLELGDSALYFCASSAGSGTRLDEQFFGPGTRLTVL.

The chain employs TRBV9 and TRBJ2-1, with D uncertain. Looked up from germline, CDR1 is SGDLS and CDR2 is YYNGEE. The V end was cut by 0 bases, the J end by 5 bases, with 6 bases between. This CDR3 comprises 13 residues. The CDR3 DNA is TGTGCCAGCAGCGTAGACTACCACAATGAGCAGTTCTTC. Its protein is CASSVDYHNEQFF.

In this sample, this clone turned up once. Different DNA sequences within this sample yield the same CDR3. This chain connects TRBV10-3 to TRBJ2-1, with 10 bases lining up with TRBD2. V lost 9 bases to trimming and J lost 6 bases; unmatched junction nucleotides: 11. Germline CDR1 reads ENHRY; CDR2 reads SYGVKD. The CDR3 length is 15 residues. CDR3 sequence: CAIGTRLAGVNEQFF. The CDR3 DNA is TGTGCCATTGGGACGCGGCTAGCGGGAGTCAATGAGCAGTTCTTC.

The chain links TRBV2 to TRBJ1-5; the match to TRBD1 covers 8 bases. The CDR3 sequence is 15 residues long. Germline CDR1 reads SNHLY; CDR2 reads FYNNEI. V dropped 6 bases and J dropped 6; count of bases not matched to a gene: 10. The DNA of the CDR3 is TGTGCCAGCAGGTACGACAGGGGAATCAGTCAGCCCCAGCATTTT. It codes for CASRYDRGISQPQHF. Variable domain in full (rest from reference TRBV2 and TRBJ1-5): EPEVTQTPSHQVTQMGQEVILRCVPISNHLYFYWYRQILGQKVEFLVSFYNNEISEKSEIFDDQFSVERPDGSNFTLKIRSTKLEDSAMYFCASRYDRGISQPQHFGDGTRLSIL.

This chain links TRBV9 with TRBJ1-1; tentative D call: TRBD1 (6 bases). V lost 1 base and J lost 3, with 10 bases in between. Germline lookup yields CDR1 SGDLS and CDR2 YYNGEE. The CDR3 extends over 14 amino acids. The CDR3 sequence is CASSVSGVDTEAFF. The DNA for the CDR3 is TGTGCCAGCAGCGTATCAGGGGTGGACACTGAAGCTTTCTTT.

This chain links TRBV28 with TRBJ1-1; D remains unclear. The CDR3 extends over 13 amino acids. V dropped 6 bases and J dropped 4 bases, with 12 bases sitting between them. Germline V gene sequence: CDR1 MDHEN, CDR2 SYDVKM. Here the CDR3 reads CASSLPEATEAFF. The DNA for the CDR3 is TGTGCCAGCAGCCTCCCAGAGGCCACTGAAGCTTTCTTT.

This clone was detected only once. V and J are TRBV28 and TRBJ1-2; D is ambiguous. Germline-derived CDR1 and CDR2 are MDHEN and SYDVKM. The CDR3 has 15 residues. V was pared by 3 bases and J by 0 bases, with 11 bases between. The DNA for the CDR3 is TGTGCCAGCAGTTTTTTGACAACAGCTAACTATGGCTACACCTTC. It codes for CASSFLTTANYGYTF.

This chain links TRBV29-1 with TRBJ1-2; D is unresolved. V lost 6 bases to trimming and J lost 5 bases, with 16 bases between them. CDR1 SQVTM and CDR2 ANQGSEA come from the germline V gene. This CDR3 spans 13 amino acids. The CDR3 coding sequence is TGCAGCGTGGCCAGGAAATCCTCATATGGCTACACCTTC. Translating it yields CSVARKSSYGYTF.

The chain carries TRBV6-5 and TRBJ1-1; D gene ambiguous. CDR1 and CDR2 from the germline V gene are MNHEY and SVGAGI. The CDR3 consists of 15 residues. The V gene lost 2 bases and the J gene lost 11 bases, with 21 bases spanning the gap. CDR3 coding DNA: TGTGCCAGCAGTTACGTGGCCGGGGAGCCCCTGTGGGCTTTCTTT. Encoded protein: CASSYVAGEPLWAFF.

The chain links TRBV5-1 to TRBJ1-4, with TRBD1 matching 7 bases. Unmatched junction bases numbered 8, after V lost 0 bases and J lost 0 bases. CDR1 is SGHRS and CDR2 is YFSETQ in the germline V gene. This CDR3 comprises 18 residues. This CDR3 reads CASSLAWTGVATNEKLFF. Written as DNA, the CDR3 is TGCGCCAGCAGCTTGGCGTGGACAGGCGTTGCAACTAATGAAAAACTGTTTTTT.